This entry describes one T cell receptor (beta chain). The authors' processing: Amplification of reference gene primers provided the estimated nucleated cell counts. Produced via immunoSEQ multiplex PCR; TCRdb's table is partial and in-frame only. V and J calls and clone size follow that table, whereas D and trimming were derived from the DNA. The sample records about 38,000 clones, about 76% being singletons. Unmatched junction bases numbered 17, after V lost 1 base and J lost 5 bases. Germline CDR1 LNHNV, CDR2 YYDKDF (reference sequence). The CDR3 covers 19 residues. During active infection, Seattle patients enrolled and were then monitored through disease. The data are from a study of blood T cell repertoires in COVID-19. Study-wide context: COVID-19 samples, acute and convalescent, were from the United States, Italy and Spain.

This receptor was obtained from a man in his sixties or seventies with COVID-19, enrolled during active disease. V is TRBV15 and J is TRBJ2-1, with 7 bases that match TRBD1. The source material was peripheral blood. The CDR3 sequence is CATSRGGTAISISHNEQFF. CDR3 DNA: TGTGCCACCAGCAGAGGAGGGACAGCTATTTCAATATCCCACAATGAGCAGTTCTTC.